Shown below are 27 T cell receptor beta chains from a single sample sequenced in a study of Siglec-9 on CD8 T cells in melanoma (dated by TCRdb to the late 2010s). To prepare the library, the immunoSEQ multiplex PCR assay was applied. TCRdb obtained this table from immuneACCESS and retained in-frame rearrangements with V and J assigned. These tables miss some clones; where compared with another copy, unresolved V genes account for less than half of the shortfall, and the remainder is unexplained. This sample holds over 30,000 clones; 80% to 85% were observed only once. The top ten hold under 2% of the sample. Sequencing was performed on Siglec-9- CD8+ T cells sorted from blood. In the paper's terms, the cell subset or site label means: CD8 T cells lacking Siglec-9. The receptor set was obtained from a human donor in good health.

This sequence joins TRBV7-9 and TRBJ2-5; unclear D gene. Germline V gene lookup returns CDR1 SEHNR and CDR2 FQNEAQ (reference sequence). This CDR3 has 14 amino acids. Trimming removed 1 base at V and 2 bases at J, with 8 bases between. CDR3 in amino acids: CASSLGLEQETQYF. The CDR3, as DNA: TGTGCCAGCAGCTTAGGTTTGGAGCAAGAGACCCAGTACTTC.

This clone was detected only once. V usage is TRBV7-9 and J usage is TRBJ1-1, with 7 bases lining up with TRBD1. V shed 3 bases and J 0 bases; nucleotides not matched to a gene: 1. This CDR3 has 14 amino acids. The germline V gene has CDR1 SEHNR and CDR2 FQNEAQ (reference sequence). CDR3 region: CASSLGQMNTEAFF. The CDR3 nucleotides are TGTGCCAGCAGCTTGGGACAGATGAACACTGAAGCTTTCTTT.

V usage is TRBV7-9 and J usage is TRBJ1-2, with no clear D. This CDR3 has 16 residues. From germline, CDR1 is SEHNR and CDR2 FQNEAQ (reference sequence). Trimming shortened V by 5 bases and J by 2 bases, and 18 bases separated the two germline ends. CDR3 DNA sequence: TGTGCCAGCAGCCCCCCGAACCTGGCGCTCAACTATGGCTACACCTTC. This gives the protein CASSPPNLALNYGYTF. Together with reference TRBV7-9 and TRBJ1-2, the CDR3 gives the full variable domain: DTGVSQNPRHKITKRGQNVTFRCDPISEHNRLYWYRQTLGQGPEFLTYFQNEAQLEKSRLLSDRFSAERPKGSFSTLEIQRTEQGDSAMYLCASSPPNLALNYGYTFGSGTRLTVV.

A single count supports this clone. The chain links TRBV6-1 to TRBJ2-1, with 7 bases lining up with TRBD2. Looked up from germline, CDR1 is MNHNS and CDR2 is SASEGT. The CDR3 consists of 15 residues. V lost 4 bases, J lost 9 bases, and 12 bases stayed unmatched. The CDR3 loop is CASSVLALQDSEQFF. The CDR3 region has the DNA TGTGCCAGCAGTGTACTAGCGCTCCAAGACAGTGAGCAGTTCTTC.

The chain combines TRBV16 with TRBJ2-7, with TRBD1 matching 9 bases. V lost 3 bases, J lost 4 bases, and 4 bases stayed unmatched. Germline CDR1 is KGHSY and CDR2 is FQNENV. The CDR3 length is 14 residues. In nucleotides, the CDR3 is TGTGCCAGCAGCCATTCCGGGACAGGGTACGAGCAGTACTTC. Its protein product is CASSHSGTGYEQYF.

The chain has TRBV9 and TRBJ2-1; D is uncertain. This CDR3 comprises 13 residues. Germline CDR1 and CDR2: SGDLS and YYNGEE. Trimming took off 4 bases at V and 1 base at J, with 6 bases between the two ends. For the CDR3, the DNA is TGTGCCAGCAGCCTCGGATCCTACAATGAGCAGTTCTTC. It yields the protein CASSLGSYNEQFF.

The V gene is TRBV14, the J gene TRBJ2-1, with a tentative D call TRBD1 (6 bases). Trimming pared 5 bases from V and 7 bases from J, leaving 15 bases between. The CDR3 runs 14 residues. Per the germline V gene, CDR1 is SGHDN and CDR2 is FVKESK. CDR3 bases: TGTGCCAGCAGCTTACACAGGGTCGGGAATGAGCAGTTCTTC. It is translated as CASSLHRVGNEQFF.

This sequence joins TRBV18 and TRBJ2-1; 8 bases map to TRBD2. V lost 8 bases and J lost 7; bases outside the gene matches: 19. This CDR3 contains 17 residues. The germline CDR1 and CDR2 sequences are KGHSH and LQKENI. DNA of the CDR3: TGTGCCAGCAGCGGGGGAAGCGGGAGACCCCTAAGGAATGAGCAGTTCTTC. Translated: CASSGGSGRPLRNEQFF. The full variable domain, its missing parts supplied by reference TRBV18 and TRBJ2-1, is NAGVMQNPRHLVRRRGQEARLRCSPMKGHSHVYWYRQLPEEGLKFMVYLQKENIIDESGMPKERFSAEFPKEGPSILRIQQVVRGDSAAYFCASSGGSGRPLRNEQFFGPGTRLTVL.

CDR3 sequence (DNA): TGTGCCATCATTACACAGGGGCAAGAGACCCAGTACTTC. Protein sequence: CAIITQGQETQYF. The chain has TRBV10-3 and TRBJ2-5; 7 nucleotides match TRBD1. Germline loops: CDR1 ENHRY, CDR2 SYGVKD. The V and J ends lost 7 bases and 2 bases, in that order; junction bases with no gene match: 4. The CDR3 sequence is 13 residues long.

The count of this clone is one. V and J are TRBV28 and TRBJ1-1, with 7 bases fitting TRBD1. Germline trimming cut 5 bases from V and 4 bases from J; bases unmatched to any gene: 10. Germline V gene data show CDR1 as MDHEN and CDR2 as SYDVKM. There are 15 residues in the CDR3. CDR3 region: CASSAYRGGATEAFF. The CDR3 DNA is TGTGCCAGCAGTGCCTACAGGGGAGGGGCCACTGAAGCTTTCTTT.

This clone was found a few times. The V call is TRBV7-9, the J call TRBJ1-2; D is unresolved. V shed 4 bases and J shed 4 bases, with 16 bases lying between them. The CDR3 consists of 15 residues. The germline V gene has CDR1 SEHNR and CDR2 FQNEAQ (reference sequence). CDR3 bases: TGTGCCAGCAGCTACGCAGGAGGCCACCTCTATGGCTACACCTTC. Protein: CASSYAGGHLYGYTF.

In this sample, this clone turned up a few times. This sequence joins TRBV29-1 and TRBJ1-1; D gene uncertain. The ends were cut back, 4 bases at V and 10 bases at J, with 7 bases in the middle. The CDR3 has 9 residues. The germline V gene encodes CDR1 SQVTM and CDR2 ANQGSEA. This CDR3 reads CSVGGVAFF. CDR3 in DNA: TGCAGCGTTGGGGGTGTAGCTTTCTTT.

This chain joins TRBV9 and TRBJ2-7; tentative D call: TRBD2 (6 bases). CDR3 size: 14 residues. Between the trimmed V and J ends, which lost 0 bases and 2 bases, there was a span of 9 bases. The germline V gene has CDR1 SGDLS and CDR2 YYNGEE. The CDR3 region is CASSVAGLPYEQYF. CDR3 DNA: TGTGCCAGCAGCGTAGCGGGACTGCCCTACGAGCAGTACTTC.

The chain employs TRBV19 and TRBJ2-1; possible D gene TRBD2, 6 bases. Germline CDR1 and CDR2: LNHDA and SQIVND (reference sequence). With 3 bases removed from V and 1 base from J, the gap between germline ends came to 7 bases. This CDR3 region has 14 residues. Here the CDR3 reads CASSMSGSYNEQFF. The CDR3 DNA reads TGTGCCAGTAGTATGAGCGGGTCCTACAATGAGCAGTTCTTC.

V is TRBV2 and J is TRBJ2-1, with 13 bases that match TRBD2. The CDR3 is made up of 18 amino acids. Germline V CDR1 and CDR2: SNHLY, FYNNEI. V lost 6 bases, J lost 0 bases, and 8 bases stayed unmatched. The CDR3 protein is CASSLGLAGDLSYNEQFF. As DNA, the CDR3 is TGTGCCAGCAGCCTCGGACTAGCGGGGGACCTCTCCTACAATGAGCAGTTCTTC. The variable domain in full, completed from reference TRBV2 and TRBJ2-1, reads EPEVTQTPSHQVTQMGQEVILRCVPISNHLYFYWYRQILGQKVEFLVSFYNNEISEKSEIFDDQFSVERPDGSNFTLKIRSTKLEDSAMYFCASSLGLAGDLSYNEQFFGPGTRLTVL.

This clone was recorded a few times. V and J are TRBV10-1 and TRBJ2-2; tentatively, D is TRBD2 (6 bases). The germline V gene has CDR1 WNHNN and CDR2 SYGVQD (reference sequence). Trimming shortened V by 3 bases and J by 8 bases, and 10 bases separated the two germline ends. This CDR3 contains 13 residues. CDR3: CASSDLAAGELFF. The CDR3 DNA follows: TGCGCCAGCAGTGATTTAGCGGCGGGGGAGCTGTTTTTT.

This clone was seen a few times. V and J are TRBV2 and TRBJ1-4; 8 bases line up with TRBD1. The V gene end was trimmed by 5 bases and the J gene end by 7 bases; junction bases not matched to a gene: 6. Per germline, CDR1 SNHLY and CDR2 FYNNEI. The CDR3 covers 14 residues. The CDR3 is CASSMTGELEKLFF. The CDR3 nucleotides are TGTGCCAGCAGTATGACAGGGGAACTTGAAAAACTGTTTTTT.

This chain uses TRBV11-2 with TRBJ2-7; possibly TRBD1 for D (6 bases). Germline loops: CDR1 SGHAT, CDR2 FQNNGV. The CDR3 consists of 14 residues. V dropped 3 bases and J dropped 3 bases, with 12 bases sitting between them. The CDR3 DNA sequence: TGTGCCAGCAGCTTCGGCAGAGGGGGCTACGAGCAGTACTTC. Protein product: CASSFGRGGYEQYF.

In DNA form, the CDR3 reads TGTGCCAGCAGTTTCCCCCGGACTAGCGGAGCTTACGAGCAGTACTTC. Protein: CASSFPRTSGAYEQYF. The genes are TRBV28 and TRBJ2-7; 10 bases map to TRBD2. Trimming at V came to 3 bases and at J to 4 bases, leaving 9 bases not matched to a gene. The germline V gene has CDR1 MDHEN and CDR2 SYDVKM. The CDR3 consists of 16 residues. Drawing the rest from reference TRBV28 and TRBJ2-7, the complete variable domain is DVKVTQSSRYLVKRTGEKVFLECVQDMDHENMFWYRQDPGLGLRLIYFSYDVKMKEKGDIPEGYSVSREKKERFSLILESASTNQTSMYLCASSFPRTSGAYEQYFGPGTRLTVT.

This clone was recorded once. J is TRBJ1-4 and V is TRBV10-2, with D tentatively TRBD1 (5 bases). The CDR3 is 12 residues long. Trimming left V 5 bases short and J 8 bases short, with 9 bases between. CDR1 and CDR2 from the germline V gene are WSHSY and SAAADI. The CDR3 coding sequence is TGCGCCAGCAGTCCCGGGGGGGAAAAACTGTTTTTT. Protein product: CASSPGGEKLFF.

The rearrangement joins TRBV21-1 to TRBJ2-5; TRBD2, the table's D call, lacks a check against the DNA. TRBV21-1 is marked as a pseudogene. This CDR3 comprises 24 residues. The CDR3 nucleotides are TGTGCCAGCAGCAAAGTACCCTTTGGGGCGACAGGGACTGGGGAGCGGGGGACCGAAGAGACCCAGTACTTC. This encodes CASSKVPFGATGTGERGTEETQYF.

V gene TRBV28 combines with J gene TRBJ1-1; D is possibly TRBD1 (5 bases). Trimming took 0 bases from V and 0 from J, leaving 11 bases between them. Germline CDR1 is MDHEN and CDR2 is SYDVKM. This CDR3 has 16 residues. CDR3 DNA sequence: TGTGCCAGCAGTTTATGGGGGGATCCCATGAACACTGAAGCTTTCTTT. This gives the protein CASSLWGDPMNTEAFF.

The chain is built from TRBV4-1 and TRBJ2-5; D uncertain. The germline V and J ends were trimmed by 2 bases and 5 bases, with 18 bases remaining between them. The germline gives CDR1 MGHRA, CDR2 YSYEKL. The CDR3 has 16 amino acids. This CDR3 reads CASSQRPPGAMETQYF. In DNA form, the CDR3 reads TGCGCCAGCAGCCAAAGGCCCCCCGGCGCGATGGAGACCCAGTACTTC.

The CDR3 loop reads CASSLATSPKNIQYF. The CDR3 bases are TGTGCCAGCAGTTTAGCGACTAGCCCCAAAAACATTCAGTACTTC. This chain joins TRBV27 and TRBJ2-4; 7 positions match TRBD2. This CDR3 region has 15 residues. Germline values: CDR1 MNHEY, CDR2 SMNVEV (reference sequence). V was clipped by 2 bases and J by 2 bases; unmatched bases: 3.

This chain connects TRBV27 to TRBJ2-7, with TRBD2 matching over 11 bases. V gave up 6 bases and J gave up 4 bases; unmatched junction bases: 5. CDR1 is MNHEY and CDR2 is SMNVEV in the germline V gene (reference sequence). The CDR3 runs to 14 residues. The CDR3 region has the DNA TGTGCCAGCAGACTAGCGGGAGAGGGGTACGAGCAGTACTTC. Amino acid sequence: CASRLAGEGYEQYF.

The chain couples TRBV6-5 to TRBJ2-1; D unresolved. The CDR3 sequence is 14 residues long. The V end lost 5 bases, the J end lost 1 base, and 9 bases lay between the germline ends. Germline values: CDR1 MNHEY, CDR2 SVGAGI. The CDR3 protein is CASSRPSSYNEQFF. CDR3 DNA: TGTGCCAGCAGTAGACCCTCGTCCTACAATGAGCAGTTCTTC.

This chain links TRBV2 with TRBJ1-1; 9 bases agree with TRBD1. The CDR3 has 15 residues. The V segment lost 4 bases and the J segment 6 bases; nucleotides outside the gene matches: 9. CDR1 and CDR2 (germline): SNHLY, FYNNEI. This CDR3 is CASSVQGAWEAEAFF. The CDR3 DNA is TGTGCCAGCAGTGTACAGGGGGCCTGGGAAGCTGAAGCTTTCTTT.